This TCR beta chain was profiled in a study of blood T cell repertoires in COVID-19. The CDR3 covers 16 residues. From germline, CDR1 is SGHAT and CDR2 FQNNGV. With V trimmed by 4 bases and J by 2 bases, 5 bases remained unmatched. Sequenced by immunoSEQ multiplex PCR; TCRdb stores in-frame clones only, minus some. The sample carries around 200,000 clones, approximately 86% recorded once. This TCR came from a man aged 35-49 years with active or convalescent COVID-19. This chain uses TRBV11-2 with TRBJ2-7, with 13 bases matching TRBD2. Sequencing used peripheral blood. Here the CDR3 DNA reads TGTGCCAGCAGCTCGCTAGGGACTAGCGGGGCCTACGAGCAGTACTTC. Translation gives CASSSLGTSGAYEQYF.